This T cell receptor (beta chain) was sequenced for a study of T-cell reconstitution after alpha-beta-depleted transplantation in children. The V end was cut by 2 bases, the J end by 9 bases, with 17 bases between. CDR3 length equals 15 residues. Germline-derived CDR1 and CDR2 are LGHNA and YSLEER. The library targeted TCRbeta and was prepared with unique molecular identifiers. Each CDR3 protein is one row after TCRdb ran MiXCR on the PCR reads. Among about 500,000 distinct CDR3 sequences listed, over 25% were seen once. The sample here was PBMCs from the stem cell graft donor, taken from the stem cell graft. The V and J genes are TRBV4-3 and TRBJ2-1, with D possibly being TRBD2 (5 bases). The receptor comes from a human donor who donated a stem cell graft to a child with aplastic anemia. CDR3 sequence (DNA): TGCGCCAGCAGCCAAAAGGGAGAGCTCTTTGTTGAGCAGTTCTTC. Its protein product is CASSQKGELFVEQFF.